This record concerns one T cell receptor (beta chain) sequence. Its specificity is not known. These data come from a study of T cell responses to AZD1222 COVID-19 vaccine. Study findings and constraints: Donors, mostly white British, included more females; clonal diversity was possibly underestimated. Only six AZD1222 recipients tested seropositive at baseline.

The repertoire was sequenced with immunoSEQ multiplex PCR; TCRdb's copy has only in-frame clones and lacks some. The sample lists 150,000 to 200,000 clones, roughly 92% occurring once. This sequence originates from an adult in good health. The sequencing used peripheral blood, collected on day 0 of AZD1222 vaccination.

The CDR3 region has the DNA TGTGCCAGCAGGTCCAGGCCAGGGCCCTTACCATTCCTCTCTGGAAACACCATATATTTT. It encodes CASRSRPGPLPFLSGNTIYF. This chain joins TRBV21-1 and TRBJ1-3; the D call in the table, TRBD1, was not verified against the DNA. TRBV21-1 is a recognized pseudogene. The CDR3 covers 20 residues.